This T cell receptor beta chain was documented in a study of cytomegalovirus exposure and HLA in healthy donors. Comment on this clone: Its matching antigen is unknown.

V lost 5 bases to trimming and J lost 4 bases; unmatched junction nucleotides: 16. Germline CDR1 LGHNA, CDR2 YNFKEQ. The CDR3 runs 17 residues. Use of 60 Vbeta and 13 Jbeta primers characterized the PCR. Here immunoSEQ multiplex PCR was the method, and the copy in TCRdb shows in-frame clones only, minus some. This table has 85,000 to 90,000 clones, roughly three quarters appearing once. Study-wide results and limits: According to the study, roughly 180 TCR beta chains were cytomegalovirus-associated.

The clonotype was recovered from a young man in good health and CMV-seronegative. The specimen was PBMCs. The gene calls are TRBV4-2 and TRBJ1-1; TRBD1 agrees at 7 bases. This CDR3 is CASSWSIAGGLGTEAFF. DNA for the CDR3: TGTGCCAGCAGCTGGTCCATCGCAGGGGGTCTTGGCACTGAAGCTTTCTTT.